Listed here are 9 T cell receptor beta chains from one sample, sequenced in a study of control samples from healthy donors and cancer patients. Data came from immunoSEQ multiplex PCR; TCRdb stores just in-frame clones and leaves some out. The table lists about 140,000 clones, about 90% of them singletons. Sequenced input: blood. These receptors were collected from a man aged 18 to 29 in good health.

V is TRBV19 and J is TRBJ1-6; a weak D match, TRBD1 (6 bases). The germline gives CDR1 LNHDA, CDR2 SQIVND (reference sequence). CDR3 length: 15 residues. Trimming took off 2 bases at V and 10 bases at J, with 15 bases between the two ends. CDR3 protein: CASSILQGKRSPLHF. DNA of the CDR3: TGTGCCAGTAGTATACTACAGGGCAAGCGCTCACCCCTCCACTTT.

The V call is TRBV5-1, the J call TRBJ2-5; TRBD2 matches 10 bases. This CDR3 spans 15 amino acids. V lost 5 bases and J lost 5; bases outside the gene matches: 9. Germline V CDR1 and CDR2: SGHRS, YFSETQ. CDR3 amino acids: CASRTTSGAVETQYF. The CDR3 DNA sequence: TGCGCCAGCAGGACCACTAGCGGGGCGGTGGAGACCCAGTACTTC.

V usage is TRBV4-1 and J usage is TRBJ1-2, with 9 bases fitting TRBD1. CDR3 size: 15 residues. CDR1 is MGHRA, CDR2 YSYEKL, per germline. The trim removed 0 bases at V and 9 bases at J, leaving 8 bases unmatched. CDR3 protein: CASSQEGGTGMRYTF. CDR3 coding DNA: TGCGCCAGCAGCCAAGAAGGGGGGACAGGGATGCGCTACACCTTC.

The chain uses TRBV27 and TRBJ1-3; no firm D call. The CDR3 contains 16 residues. Trimming removed 0 bases from V and 1 base from J, with 10 bases in between. Germline CDR1 reads MNHEY; CDR2 reads SMNVEV (reference sequence). CDR3 amino acids: CASSLSSPWSGNTIYF. In DNA, the CDR3 is TGTGCCAGCAGTTTATCGTCACCGTGGTCTGGAAACACCATATATTTT.

The chain is built from TRBV4-1 and TRBJ2-1, with D hard to call. This CDR3 spans 13 amino acids. Germline V gene lookup returns CDR1 MGHRA and CDR2 YSYEKL. The ends were cut back, 2 bases at V and 3 bases at J, with 5 bases in the middle. The CDR3: CASSQFYYNEQFF. The CDR3 DNA reads as TGCGCCAGCAGCCAATTTTACTACAATGAGCAGTTCTTC.

The chain uses TRBV7-9 and TRBJ2-7; no definite D call. This CDR3 has 15 residues. Trimming shortened V by 2 bases and J by 1 base, and 12 bases separated the two germline ends. Germline V gives CDR1 SEHNR, CDR2 FQNEAQ (reference sequence). CDR3 protein: CASSLKTDLSYEQYF. The CDR3 DNA reads TGTGCCAGCAGCTTAAAAACCGATTTATCCTACGAGCAGTACTTC.

The rearrangement uses TRBV6-2 or TRBV6-3 and TRBJ1-1; D is uncertain. V gave up 2 bases and J gave up 9 bases, with 7 bases separating them. The CDR3 extends over 11 amino acids. CDR1 is MNHEY and CDR2 is SVGEGT in the germline V gene. CDR3 in amino acids: CASSYGPKAFF. The CDR3 DNA follows: TGTGCCAGCAGTTACGGCCCAAAAGCTTTCTTT.

The chain recombines TRBV23-1 with TRBJ2-1; D is ambiguous. TRBV23-1 qualifies as an ORF whose function is uncertain. Trimming left V 4 bases short and J 1 base short, with 14 bases between. The CDR3 totals 16 residues. The CDR3, as DNA: TGCGCCAGCAGTCGCCAGGTCCTTGTTTCCTACAATGAGCAGTTCTTC. Its protein is CASSRQVLVSYNEQFF.

The rearrangement links TRBV6-5 to TRBJ2-7; 7 bases agree with TRBD1. The CDR3 extends over 14 amino acids. The germline gives CDR1 MNHEY, CDR2 SVGAGI. The junction had 7 bases not matched to a gene; V was cut back by 6 bases and J by 2 bases. CDR3 amino acids: CASRDGTVPYEQYF. CDR3 in DNA: TGTGCCAGCAGAGACGGGACAGTTCCCTACGAGCAGTACTTC.